This T cell receptor (beta chain) was recorded in a study of blood T cell repertoires in COVID-19. At the level of the study: PBMCs, B-cell-depleted T cells, or T cells provided the cDNA or gDNA that made up the material.

The length of the CDR3 is 13 residues. The V gene end was trimmed by 6 bases and the J gene end by 6 bases; junction bases not matched to a gene: 6. Germline V lookup: CDR1 MNHEY, CDR2 SVGAGI. Libraries were prepared by immunoSEQ multiplex PCR; TCRdb keeps only in-frame clonotypes and omits some of them. This sample has about 500,000 clones, with about 90% found just once. Participants were aged roughly 18 to 89 years from 24 US areas. This chain links TRBV6-5 with TRBJ1-1, with TRBD1 matching 8 bases. The clonotype comes from a woman younger than 35 who had recovered from COVID-19. The sample taken for sequencing was PBMCs or T cells enriched from blood (not recorded which). DNA for the CDR3: TGTGCCAGCAGCCGCACAGGGGGGGCTGAAGCTTTCTTT. This translates into CASSRTGGAEAFF.